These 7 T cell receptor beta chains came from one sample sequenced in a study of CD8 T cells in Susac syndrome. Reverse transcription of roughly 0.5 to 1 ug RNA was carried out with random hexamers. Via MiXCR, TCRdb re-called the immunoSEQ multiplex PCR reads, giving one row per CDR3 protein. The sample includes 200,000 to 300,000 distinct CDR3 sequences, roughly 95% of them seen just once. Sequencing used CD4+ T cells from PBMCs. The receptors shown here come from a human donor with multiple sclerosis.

The CDR3 is CASSLAGAWQETQYF. In DNA, the CDR3 is TGCGCCAGCAGCTTAGCGGGAGCGTGGCAAGAGACCCAGTACTTC. The chain links TRBV5-1 to TRBJ2-5; TRBD2 matches 8 bases. The V gene's germline CDR1 is SGHRS and CDR2 YFSETQ. V lost 2 bases to trimming and J lost 2 bases; unmatched junction nucleotides: 5. The CDR3 consists of 15 residues.

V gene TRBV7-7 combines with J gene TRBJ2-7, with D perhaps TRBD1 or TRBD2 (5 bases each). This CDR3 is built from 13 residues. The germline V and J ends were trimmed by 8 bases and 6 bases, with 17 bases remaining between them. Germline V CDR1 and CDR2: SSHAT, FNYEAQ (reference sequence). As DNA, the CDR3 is TGTGCCAGCGGCCGGGACCGGGGCGGCGAGCAGTACTTC. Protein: CASGRDRGGEQYF.

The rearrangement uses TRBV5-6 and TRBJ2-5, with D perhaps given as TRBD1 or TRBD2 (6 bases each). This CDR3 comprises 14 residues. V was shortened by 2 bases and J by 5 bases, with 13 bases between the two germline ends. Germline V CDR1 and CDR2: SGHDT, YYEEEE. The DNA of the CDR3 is TGTGCCAGCAGCTTTCCGGGGGCCCGGGAGACCCAGTACTTC. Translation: CASSFPGARETQYF. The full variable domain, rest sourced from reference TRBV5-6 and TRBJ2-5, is DAGVTQSPTHLIKTRGQQVTLRCSPKSGHDTVSWYQQALGQGPQFIFQYYEEEERQRGNFPDRFSGHQFPNYSSELNVNALLLGDSALYLCASSFPGARETQYFGPGTRLLVL.

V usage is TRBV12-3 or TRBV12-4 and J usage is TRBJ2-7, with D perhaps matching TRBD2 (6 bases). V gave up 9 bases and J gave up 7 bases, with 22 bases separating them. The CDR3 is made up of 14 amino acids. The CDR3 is CASTTGTQSWEQYF. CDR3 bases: TGTGCCAGTACGACCGGGACTCAAAGCTGGGAGCAGTACTTC.

CDR3 amino acids: CASRDFLGNEQFF. The DNA of the CDR3 is TGTGCCAGCCGGGACTTCCTGGGGAATGAGCAGTTCTTC. This sequence joins TRBV25-1 and TRBJ2-1, with D possibly being TRBD2 (6 bases). This CDR3 is 13 amino acids long. Germline V gene sequence: CDR1 MGHDK, CDR2 SYGVNS. V shed 8 bases and J shed 7 bases, with 15 bases lying between them.

Here the CDR3 DNA reads TGTGCCCCCGGTGGGCAGGATGGGATGAACACTGAAGCTTTCTTT. This codes for CAPGGQDGMNTEAFF. The chain recombines TRBV19 with TRBJ1-1, with no clear D. CDR3 length: 15 residues. Trimming removed 11 bases from V and 0 bases from J, with 19 bases in between. Germline CDR1 is LNHDA and CDR2 is SQIVND (reference sequence).

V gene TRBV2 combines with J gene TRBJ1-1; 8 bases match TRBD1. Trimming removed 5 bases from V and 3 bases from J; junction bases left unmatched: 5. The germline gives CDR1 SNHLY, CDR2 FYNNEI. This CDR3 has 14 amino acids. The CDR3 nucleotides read TGTGCCAGCAGTTCCCAGGGGGCGTACACTGAAGCTTTCTTT. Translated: CASSSQGAYTEAFF.